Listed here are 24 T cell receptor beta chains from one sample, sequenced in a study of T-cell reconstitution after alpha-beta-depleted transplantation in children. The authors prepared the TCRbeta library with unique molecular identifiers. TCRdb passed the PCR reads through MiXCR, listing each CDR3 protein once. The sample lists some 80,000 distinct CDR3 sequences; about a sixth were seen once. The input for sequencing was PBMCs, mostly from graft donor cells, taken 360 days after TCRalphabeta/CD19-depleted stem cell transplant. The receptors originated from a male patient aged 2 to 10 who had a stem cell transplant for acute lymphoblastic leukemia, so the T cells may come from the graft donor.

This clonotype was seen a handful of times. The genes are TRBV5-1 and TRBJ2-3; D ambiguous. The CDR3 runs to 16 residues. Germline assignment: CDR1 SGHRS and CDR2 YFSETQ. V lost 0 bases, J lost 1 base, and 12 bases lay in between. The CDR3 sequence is CASSLDPVVGTDTQYF. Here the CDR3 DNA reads TGCGCCAGCAGCTTGGATCCGGTTGTAGGCACAGATACGCAGTATTTT.

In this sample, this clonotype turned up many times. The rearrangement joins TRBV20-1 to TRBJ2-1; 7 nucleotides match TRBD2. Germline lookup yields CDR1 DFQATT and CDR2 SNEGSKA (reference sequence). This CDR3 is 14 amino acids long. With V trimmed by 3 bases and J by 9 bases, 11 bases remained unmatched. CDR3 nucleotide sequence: TGCAGTGCTAGTATCCTAGCGGATAGAGGTGAGCAGTTCTTC. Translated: CSASILADRGEQFF.

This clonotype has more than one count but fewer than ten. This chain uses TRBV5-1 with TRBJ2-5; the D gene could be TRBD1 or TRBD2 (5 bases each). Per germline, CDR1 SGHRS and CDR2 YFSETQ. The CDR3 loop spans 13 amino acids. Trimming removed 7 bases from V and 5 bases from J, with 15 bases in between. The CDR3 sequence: CASCIGAGETQYF. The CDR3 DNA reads TGCGCCAGCTGCATCGGGGCCGGTGAGACCCAGTACTTC. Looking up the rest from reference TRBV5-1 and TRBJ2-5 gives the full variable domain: KAGVTQTPRYLIKTRGQQVTLSCSPISGHRSVSWYQQTPGQGLQFLFEYFSETQRNKGNFPGRFSGRQFSNSRSEMNVSTLELGDSALYLCASCIGAGETQYFGPGTRLLVL.

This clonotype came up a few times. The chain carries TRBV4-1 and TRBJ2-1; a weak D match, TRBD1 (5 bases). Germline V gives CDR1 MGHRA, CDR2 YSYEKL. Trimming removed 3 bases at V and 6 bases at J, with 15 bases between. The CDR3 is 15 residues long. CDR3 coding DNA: TGCGCCAGCAGCCACCCGGTAAGGGGTCTCAATGAGCAGTTCTTC. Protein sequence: CASSHPVRGLNEQFF.

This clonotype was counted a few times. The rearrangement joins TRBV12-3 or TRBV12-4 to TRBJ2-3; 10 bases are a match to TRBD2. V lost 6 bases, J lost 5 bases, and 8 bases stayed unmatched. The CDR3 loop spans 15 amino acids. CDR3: CASSLLAGVRDTQYF. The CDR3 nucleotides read TGTGCCAGCAGCCTTCTAGCGGGAGTTAGAGATACGCAGTATTTT.

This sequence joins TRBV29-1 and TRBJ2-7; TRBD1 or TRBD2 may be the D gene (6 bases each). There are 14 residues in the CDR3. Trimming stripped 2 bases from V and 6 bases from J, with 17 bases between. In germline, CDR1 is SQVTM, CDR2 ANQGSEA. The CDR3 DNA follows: TGCAGCGTTGAAACAGGGACTGGTTTTGGCGAGCAGTACTTC. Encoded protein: CSVETGTGFGEQYF.

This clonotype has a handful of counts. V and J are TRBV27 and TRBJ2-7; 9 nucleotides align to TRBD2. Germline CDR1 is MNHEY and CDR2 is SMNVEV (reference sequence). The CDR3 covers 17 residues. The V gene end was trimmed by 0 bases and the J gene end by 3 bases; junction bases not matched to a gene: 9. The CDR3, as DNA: TGTGCCAGCAGTTTATCCTTTAGCGGGAGCCCCCTCTACGAGCAGTACTTC. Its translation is CASSLSFSGSPLYEQYF.

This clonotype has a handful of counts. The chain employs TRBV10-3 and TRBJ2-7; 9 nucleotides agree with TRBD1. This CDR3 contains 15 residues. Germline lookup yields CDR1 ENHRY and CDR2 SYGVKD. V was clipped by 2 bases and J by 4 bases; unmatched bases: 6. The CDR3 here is CAISEPDRGRYEQYF. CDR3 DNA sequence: TGTGCCATCAGTGAGCCGGACAGGGGTAGGTACGAGCAGTACTTC.

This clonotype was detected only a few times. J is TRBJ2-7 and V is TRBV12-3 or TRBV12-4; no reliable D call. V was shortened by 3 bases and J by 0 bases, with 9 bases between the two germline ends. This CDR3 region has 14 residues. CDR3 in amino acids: CASSFGLPSYEQYF. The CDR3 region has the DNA TGTGCCAGCAGTTTCGGGCTGCCCTCCTACGAGCAGTACTTC.

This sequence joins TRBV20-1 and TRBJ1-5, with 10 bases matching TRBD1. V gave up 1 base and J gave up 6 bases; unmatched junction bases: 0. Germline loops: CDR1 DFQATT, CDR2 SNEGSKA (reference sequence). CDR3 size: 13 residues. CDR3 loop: CSARGQGAQPQHF. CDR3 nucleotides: TGCAGTGCTAGAGGACAGGGGGCTCAGCCCCAGCATTTT.

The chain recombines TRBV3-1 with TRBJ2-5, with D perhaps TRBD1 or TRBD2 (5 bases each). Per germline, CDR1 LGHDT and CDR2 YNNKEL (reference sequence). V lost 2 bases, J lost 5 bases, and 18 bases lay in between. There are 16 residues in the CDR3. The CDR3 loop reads CASSQLEVRVVETQYF. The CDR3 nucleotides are TGTGCCAGCAGCCAATTGGAGGTCAGGGTGGTTGAGACCCAGTACTTC.

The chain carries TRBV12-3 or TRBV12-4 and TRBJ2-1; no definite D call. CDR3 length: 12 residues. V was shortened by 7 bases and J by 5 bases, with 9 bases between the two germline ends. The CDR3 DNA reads TGTGCCAGCATTCGGACCGACAATGAGCAGTTCTTC. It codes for CASIRTDNEQFF.

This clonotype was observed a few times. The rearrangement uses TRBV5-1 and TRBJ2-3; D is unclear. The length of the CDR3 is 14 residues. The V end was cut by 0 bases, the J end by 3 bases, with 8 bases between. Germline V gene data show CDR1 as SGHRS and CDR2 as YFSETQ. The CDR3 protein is CASSLGQTTDTQYF. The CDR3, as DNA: TGCGCCAGCAGCTTGGGTCAAACGACAGATACGCAGTATTTT.

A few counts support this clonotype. The CDR3 region is CASSWQGTKETQYF. In nucleotides, the CDR3 is TGTGCCAGCAGTTGGCAGGGGACCAAAGAGACCCAGTACTTC. The chain carries TRBV6-5 and TRBJ2-5; D is possibly TRBD1 (6 bases). The CDR3 is 14 amino acids. CDR1 and CDR2 (germline): MNHEY, SVGAGI. V lost 4 bases to trimming and J lost 3 bases, with 12 bases between them.

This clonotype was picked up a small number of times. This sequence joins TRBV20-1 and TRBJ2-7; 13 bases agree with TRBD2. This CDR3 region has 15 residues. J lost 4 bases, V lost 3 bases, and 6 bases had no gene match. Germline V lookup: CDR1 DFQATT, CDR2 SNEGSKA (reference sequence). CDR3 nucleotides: TGCAGTGCTAGTCGGACTAGCGGGAGACGGTACGAGCAGTACTTC. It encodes CSASRTSGRRYEQYF.

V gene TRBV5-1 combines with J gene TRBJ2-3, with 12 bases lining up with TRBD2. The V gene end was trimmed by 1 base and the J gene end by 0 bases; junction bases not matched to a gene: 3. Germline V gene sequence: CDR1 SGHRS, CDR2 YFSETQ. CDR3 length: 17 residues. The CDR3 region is CASSLRLAGGSTDTQYF. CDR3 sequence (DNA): TGCGCCAGCAGCTTGCGGCTAGCGGGAGGGAGCACAGATACGCAGTATTTT.

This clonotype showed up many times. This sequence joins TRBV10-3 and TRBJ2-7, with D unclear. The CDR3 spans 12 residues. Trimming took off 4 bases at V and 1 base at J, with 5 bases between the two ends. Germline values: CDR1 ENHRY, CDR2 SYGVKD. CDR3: CAISGGSYEQYF. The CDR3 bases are TGTGCCATCAGTGGAGGTTCCTACGAGCAGTACTTC.

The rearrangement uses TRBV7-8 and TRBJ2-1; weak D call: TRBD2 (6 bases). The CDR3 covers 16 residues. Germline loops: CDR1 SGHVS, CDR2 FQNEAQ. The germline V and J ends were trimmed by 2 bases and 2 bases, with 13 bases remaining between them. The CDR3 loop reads CASSLMGGITYNEQFF. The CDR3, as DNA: TGTGCCAGCAGCTTAATGGGGGGAATCACCTACAATGAGCAGTTCTTC.

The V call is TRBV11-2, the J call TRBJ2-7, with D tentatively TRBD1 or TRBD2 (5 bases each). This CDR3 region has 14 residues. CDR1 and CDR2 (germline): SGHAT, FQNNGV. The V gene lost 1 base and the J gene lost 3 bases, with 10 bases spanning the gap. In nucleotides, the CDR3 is TGTGCCAGCAGCTTAGCGGGACGGAGCTACGAGCAGTACTTC. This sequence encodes CASSLAGRSYEQYF.

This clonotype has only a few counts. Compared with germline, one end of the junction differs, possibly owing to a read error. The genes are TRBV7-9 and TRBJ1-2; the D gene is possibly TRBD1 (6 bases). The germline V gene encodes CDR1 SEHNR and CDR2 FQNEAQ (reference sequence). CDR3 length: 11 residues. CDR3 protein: CASSLRTVYAF. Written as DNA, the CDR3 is TGTGCCAGCAGCTTAAGGACAGTCTACGCCTTC.

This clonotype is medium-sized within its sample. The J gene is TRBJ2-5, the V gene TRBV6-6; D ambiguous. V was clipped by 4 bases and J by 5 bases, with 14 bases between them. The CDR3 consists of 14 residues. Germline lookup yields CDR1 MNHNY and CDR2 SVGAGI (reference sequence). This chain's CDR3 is CASSFIGQWETQYF. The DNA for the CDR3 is TGTGCCAGCAGTTTTATTGGCCAATGGGAGACCCAGTACTTC.

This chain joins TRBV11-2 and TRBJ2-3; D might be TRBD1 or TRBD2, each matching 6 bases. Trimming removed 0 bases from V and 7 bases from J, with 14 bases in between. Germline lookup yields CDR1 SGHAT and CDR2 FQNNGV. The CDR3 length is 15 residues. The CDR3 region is CASSLDHGGDNTQYF. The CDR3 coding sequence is TGTGCCAGCAGCTTAGATCATGGCGGGGACAATACGCAGTATTTT.

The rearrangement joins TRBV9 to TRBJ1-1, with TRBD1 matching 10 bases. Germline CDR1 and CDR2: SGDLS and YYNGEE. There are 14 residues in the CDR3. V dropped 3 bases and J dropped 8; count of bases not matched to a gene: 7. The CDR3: CASSGRQGAPEAFF. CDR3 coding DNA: TGTGCCAGCAGCGGAAGACAGGGGGCGCCGGAAGCTTTCTTT.

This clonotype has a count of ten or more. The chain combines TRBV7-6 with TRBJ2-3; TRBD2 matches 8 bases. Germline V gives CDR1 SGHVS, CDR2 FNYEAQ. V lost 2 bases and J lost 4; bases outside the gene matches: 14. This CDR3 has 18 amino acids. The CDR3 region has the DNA TGTGCCAGCAGCTTAAATCCCGTAGCGGGAATAGGGGCAGATACGCAGTATTTT. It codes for CASSLNPVAGIGADTQYF.